This TCR beta chain was recovered during a study of spatial heterogeneity in lung cancer (dated by TCRdb to between 2018 and 2021). Background on the whole study: Beta-chain transcripts were consistently detected in greater numbers than alpha-chain transcripts, which likely reflects a higher abundance of beta-chain transcripts. In the raw uncorrected reads, each unique combination of TCR and UMI appeared more than ten times on average. In non-small cell lung cancer, the study quantitatively compared TCR alpha and beta repertoires across several tumor regions, matched nontumor lung, and blood. At surgery, over 200 tumor regions, around 65 matched nontumor lung samples and 56 PBMC samples were TCR-sequenced for both alpha and beta chains. TCR repertoire features were related to nonsynonymous mutation counts determined by whole-exome sequencing of tumor tissue. General study outcomes and caveats: Ubiquitous expanded tumor TCRs were found in blood more often at tumor resection than at routine follow-up. Confirming at a functional level the hypothesis that regional TCRs recognize regional mutations was considered to require additional single-cell paired TCR alpha and beta sequencing.

Unmatched junction bases come to 10, with V trimmed by 7 bases and J by 4 bases. The CDR3 holds 15 amino acids from the cysteine to the phenylalanine. The only DNA kept is the CDR3, 45 bases in frame from the first base. Libraries were constructed by 5' RACE. Sequencer: NextSeq 500. The TCR library protocol attached a unique molecular identifier to each TCR cDNA molecule to allow correction of PCR and sequencing errors. The paper's data handling went like this. TCR identification, UMI-based error correction and CDR3 extraction were all carried out with Decombinator tools. TCRs above a frequency of 2 per 1,000, corresponding to the top 1% of the tumor frequency distribution, were defined as expanded. Rényi diversity was computed with the R vegan package after subsampling each repertoire 100 times to 5,000 TCRs. CDR3 similarity networks were built from amino acid triplet string-kernel similarity, with CDR3s being connected when pairwise similarity was above 0.82. TCRdb reanalyzed the raw reads on its own, using fastp at Q25 for trimming and MiXCR for clone calling, and kept in-frame beta chains. CDR3 protein sequences are deduplicated, and each keeps its most common genes and DNA. The V and J calls and clone size are TCRdb's, not the authors'. This sample comprises over 50,000 distinct CDR3 sequences, about 5.9% of them detected only once. The ten most abundant clones make up roughly 14% of the sample.

Reading the label with the study, this specimen's time point is: sample taken at primary tumor resection. Samples were obtained from approximately 76 patients with early-stage, untreated non-small cell lung cancer from the lung TRACERx cohort. Without any cell sorting, TCR sequencing was performed on whole RNA extracted either from tumor and nontumor lung tissue or from cryopreserved PBMC samples. Patients were selected for TCR sequencing only if sufficient RNA was available from at least two tumor regions. With regard to this clonotype: The specificity of this receptor is unknown. No base-level quality is on record; no much larger clone is a single base apart.

The sequence links TRBV12-3 or TRBV12-4 to TRBJ2-5; the junction holds 9 bases that match TRBD2. Material: PBMCs, obtained at surgery. This clonotype originated in a female donor with early-stage non-small cell lung cancer. CDR3 sequence: CASTPRGGLRETQYF. In nucleotide form, the sequence is TGTGCCAGCACCCCGCGGGGGGGGCTGCGAGAGACCCAGTACTTC.